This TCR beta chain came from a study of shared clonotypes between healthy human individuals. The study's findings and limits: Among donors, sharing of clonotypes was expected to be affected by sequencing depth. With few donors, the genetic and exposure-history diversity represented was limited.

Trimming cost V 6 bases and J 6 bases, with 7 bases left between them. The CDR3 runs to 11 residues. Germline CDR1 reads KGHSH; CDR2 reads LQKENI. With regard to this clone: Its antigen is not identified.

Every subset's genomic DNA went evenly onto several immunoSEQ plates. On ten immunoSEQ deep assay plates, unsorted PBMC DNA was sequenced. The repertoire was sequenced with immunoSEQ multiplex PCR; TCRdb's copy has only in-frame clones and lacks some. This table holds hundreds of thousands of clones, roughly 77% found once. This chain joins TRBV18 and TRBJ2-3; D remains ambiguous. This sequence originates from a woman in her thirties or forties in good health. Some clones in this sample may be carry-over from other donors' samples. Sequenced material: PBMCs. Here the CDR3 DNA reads TGTGCCAGCTCCGCGCAGGATACGCAGTATTTT. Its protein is CASSAQDTQYF.